This is a list of T cell receptor beta chains from one sample in a study of neoadjuvant nivolumab and ipilimumab in lung cancer. TCRdb's copy holds only in-frame clones and misses some; the assay was immunoSEQ multiplex PCR. Of about 13,000 clones detected, about 94% appear once; the ten largest clones hold under 3%. Sequences were derived from peripheral blood, sampled after neoadjuvant nivolumab, alone or with ipilimumab, at or shortly before surgery. The receptors originated from an adult with non-small cell lung cancer. The CDR3 runs from the conserved cysteine through the conserved F or W. The order of the fields is V gene, D gene, clone size, J gene, CDR3 protein, CDR3 DNA. A D gene is named only where the DNA matches it firmly. Clone size, where shown, is once, few, many, or a class for clones that have expanded.

TRBV19	-	once	TRBJ1-5	CASSQTGGISNQPQHF	TGTGCCAGTAGTCAAACAGGAGGAATAAGCAATCAGCCCCAGCATTTT
TRBV19	-	-	TRBJ1-1	CASSWTANSNTEAFF	TGTGCCAGTAGTTGGACAGCTAATTCGAACACTGAAGCTTTCTTT
TRBV6-5	-	-	TRBJ2-7	CASSTGTFEQYF	TGTGCCAGCAGTACCGGGACTTTCGAGCAGTACTTC
TRBV7-9	-	-	TRBJ2-7	CASSQPGHYEQYF	TGTGCCAGCAGCCAACCGGGACACTACGAGCAGTACTTC
TRBV18	TRBD1	-	TRBJ1-1	CASSPRSGTGMNTEAFF	TGTGCCAGCTCACCACGTTCCGGGACAGGGATGAACACTGAAGCTTTCTTT
TRBV5-1	TRBD1	-	TRBJ2-1	CASSWTPGQGVDEQFF	TGCGCCAGCAGCTGGACCCCGGGACAGGGGGTCGATGAGCAGTTCTTC
TRBV27	TRBD1	-	TRBJ1-2	CASSLGTAYGYTF	TGTGCCAGCAGTCTAGGGACAGCCTATGGCTACACCTTC
TRBV7-9	-	few	TRBJ1-5	CASSTNSNQPQHF	TGTGCCAGCAGCACTAATAGCAATCAGCCCCAGCATTTT
TRBV29-1	-	-	TRBJ2-3	CSVEGRSTDTQYF	TGCAGCGTTGAGGGCAGAAGCACAGATACGCAGTATTTT
TRBV25-1	TRBD1	-	TRBJ2-1	CASSAQGAREQFF	TGTGCCAGCAGTGCCCAGGGGGCGCGGGAGCAGTTCTTC
TRBV2	-	-	TRBJ2-2	CASSVSPPPGELFF	TGTGCCAGCAGTGTCTCCCCGCCTCCCGGGGAGCTGTTTTTT
TRBV10-3	TRBD2	-	TRBJ2-3	CAISESVGRAMGGRQGDTQYF	TGTGCCATCAGTGAGTCGGTCGGCCGGGCCATGGGCGGGAGACAAGGAGATACGCAGTATTTT
TRBV10-3	TRBD2	-	TRBJ2-1	CAISPTSGRFSGDEQFF	TGTGCCATCAGCCCGACTAGCGGGAGATTTAGTGGCGATGAGCAGTTCTTC
TRBV5-4	-	-	TRBJ2-2	CASSLGREANTGELFF	TGTGCCAGCAGCTTGGGGAGGGAGGCAAACACCGGGGAGCTGTTTTTT
TRBV7-9	TRBD2	-	TRBJ2-3	CASTPLRGLAGSGTDTQYF	TGTGCCAGCACCCCATTAAGGGGACTAGCGGGTTCGGGCACAGATACGCAGTATTTT
TRBV7-2	TRBD1	once	TRBJ1-5	CASSTDRDKPQHF	TGTGCCAGCAGCACGGACAGGGATAAACCCCAGCATTTT
TRBV27	-	-	TRBJ2-1	CASSVTRIYNEQFF	TGTGCCAGCAGCGTAACTAGGATCTACAATGAGCAGTTCTTC
TRBV7-9	TRBD1	-	TRBJ1-1	CASSLGLTGGDTEAFF	TGTGCCAGCAGCTTAGGCCTTACAGGGGGGGACACTGAAGCTTTCTTT
TRBV25-1	TRBD1	once	TRBJ1-5	CASSGTGKGQPQHF	TGTGCCAGCAGCGGGACAGGGAAGGGTCAGCCCCAGCATTTT
TRBV13	-	-	TRBJ2-3	CASSLAVTDTQYF	TGTGCCAGCAGCTTAGCGGTCACAGATACGCAGTATTTT
TRBV29-1	-	-	TRBJ2-7	CSVEFPGPTYEQYF	TGCAGCGTCGAATTCCCGGGGCCAACCTACGAGCAGTACTTC
TRBV13	TRBD2	-	TRBJ2-2	CASSPERDSVAGELFF	TGTGCCAGCAGCCCAGAGCGGGATTCGGTGGCCGGGGAGCTGTTTTTT
TRBV28	-	-	TRBJ2-7	CATRGSRYEQYF	TGTGCCACGAGGGGGAGTCGGTACGAGCAGTACTTC
TRBV29-1	TRBD1	-	TRBJ2-2	CSGRTGGFTGELFF	TGCAGCGGCCGGACAGGGGGTTTCACCGGGGAGCTGTTTTTT
TRBV2	-	-	TRBJ2-4	CASSVFRFWTTLAKNIQYF	TGTGCCAGCAGTGTTTTTCGGTTTTGGACTACCCTAGCCAAAAACATTCAGTACTTC
TRBV9	-	once	TRBJ2-5	CASSYGETQYF	TGTGCCAGCAGTTACGGGGAGACCCAGTACTTC
TRBV11-3	-	-	TRBJ2-2	CASSSKRDTGELFF	TGTGCCAGCAGCTCAAAGCGCGACACCGGGGAGCTGTTTTTT
TRBV10-3	TRBD1	-	TRBJ1-1	CAISQGTGGTEAFF	TGTGCCATCAGTCAAGGGACAGGGGGCACTGAAGCTTTCTTT
TRBV7-8	-	-	TRBJ2-1	CASSFGGRGEQFF	TGTGCCAGCAGCTTCGGAGGGCGTGGTGAGCAGTTCTTC
TRBV27	-	-	TRBJ1-4	CASSLRGPGEKLFF	TGTGCCAGCAGTTTAAGGGGCCCAGGGGAAAAACTGTTTTTT
TRBV19	-	-	TRBJ1-5	CASSRGTPRGQPQHF	TGTGCCAGTAGTAGAGGGACTCCTAGAGGTCAGCCCCAGCATTTT
TRBV10-3	TRBD2	-	TRBJ2-1	CAISELAGTEQFF	TGTGCCATCAGTGAACTAGCGGGAACTGAGCAGTTCTTC